Here is one T cell receptor (beta chain) with its context. This receptor's antigen is unknown. No much larger clone is present one base from it, and per-base qualities are unavailable. Peripheral blood CD8+ and CD4+ T cells from healthy donors, Susac syndrome patients and multiple sclerosis patients were profiled by high-throughput TCR beta sequencing. The multiple sclerosis controls were treatment-naive patients who had stable or active relapsing-remitting disease and met the revised McDonald criteria. Bulk CD8+ and CD4+ T cells were purified by magnetic negative isolation, whereas CD8+ TEMRA cells were enriched by FACS. Blood was drawn into EDTA tubes, processed within 24 hours, and PBMCs were isolated by density gradient centrifugation. PBMCs intended for TCR sequencing were frozen in liquid nitrogen and were later thawed in a 37 degrees C water bath. The sorted or isolated CD4+, CD8+ and CD8+ TEMRA cells had a purity of 90% or higher.

This record belongs to a study of CD8 T cells in Susac syndrome (dated by TCRdb to the late 2010s). Study-level background: Repertoire sequencing was used to test whether CD8+ T cell activation and differentiation in Susac syndrome was antigen driven. The clonality of the CD8+ T cell repertoire was compared across around twelve healthy donors, some 14 Susac syndrome patients and about 16 multiple sclerosis patients. What the authors observed across the whole study: The study acknowledged that relatively few individuals were included in the TCR sequencing and HLA analysis.

As encoded in the germline V gene, CDR1 is KGHDR while CDR2 is SFDVKD. The CDR3 starts with the cysteine, ends with the phenylalanine, and has 17 residues. This entry keeps only the CDR3 DNA: 51 bases, framed from base 1. Relative to germline, V is missing 4 bases and J is missing 2 bases, with 9 bases of the junction outside any gene match. RNA was extracted using the RNeasy kit, and about 0.45 to 1 ug of the RNA was reverse transcribed with random hexamers. The immunoSEQ multiplex PCR assay, covering 54 Vbeta and 13 Jbeta segments, was used to amplify TCR beta CDR3 regions. PCR amplification bias was corrected using a synthetic template baseline for primer optimization and computational correction. The original methods were these. Only productive sequences were kept, with reads annotated to V, D and J genes according to IMGT and analyzed in immunoSEQ Analyzer. Clonality was calculated as one minus the Shannon entropy normalized by log2 of the number of productive unique sequences. For each patient and control, public and private clones were evaluated among the 100 most prevalent clones. A clone was defined as Susac-specific if it was absent from the healthy and MS cohorts, from about 1,100 published viral clones and from other ImmuneACCESS disease sequences. TCRdb reran the public reads through fastp at Q25 and MiXCR, keeping productive beta chains. One record per CDR3 amino acid sequence lists the most common genes and DNA. These V and J calls derive from TCRdb rather than the authors' analysis. The sample table lists hundreds of thousands of distinct CDR3 sequences, approximately 85% of them with a count of one. The top ten clonotypes cover 0.2% to 0.25% of the sample.

Sequenced input: CD8+ T cells from PBMCs. Recombination joined TRBV24-1 with TRBJ2-3, and 9 junctional nucleotides match TRBD2. The source is a human donor with multiple sclerosis. Read as DNA, the sequence is TGTGCCACCAGTGACCAACTGACTAGCGGAGCCACAGATACGCAGTATTTT. This encodes CATSDQLTSGATDTQYF.